These 22 T cell receptor beta chains were sequenced from one sample in a study of glioma-infiltrating T cells (dated by TCRdb to 2016 to 2018). Data came from an Illumina MiSeq. The iRepertoire nested amplicon-rescue multiplex PCR (arm-PCR) platform was used to amplify TCR alpha and beta CDR3 regions from RNA. TCRdb reworked the public reads: Q25 trimming with fastp, MiXCR clone assembly, productive beta chains retained. When rows share a CDR3 protein, they turn into one entry using the most common DNA and genes. This sample lists around 350,000 distinct CDR3 sequences; roughly two fifths were detected once. The ten biggest clones cover about 12% of the sample. The source material was glioma tissue, nonneoplastic brain tissue, or PBMCs (not recorded which). These receptors originate from a human donor with low-grade glioma or glioblastoma, undergoing nonglioma brain surgery, or in good health (not recorded which).

Worth noting for this clonotype: One end of the junction varies from germline; a read error may be responsible. The CDR3 nucleotides are TGCAGTACTAGAGGTCTAGCGGGAGGAATGCCCCTTAGCACAGATACGCAGTATTTT. It is translated as CSTRGLAGGMPLSTDTQYF. The rearrangement links TRBV20-1 to TRBJ2-3; TRBD2 agrees at 11 bases. This CDR3 contains 19 residues. Germline-derived CDR1 and CDR2 are DFQATT and SNEGSKA (reference sequence).

This clonotype was seen more than once but under ten times. V usage is TRBV7-2 and J usage is TRBJ2-3; TRBD1 or TRBD2 may be the D gene (5 bases each). This CDR3 has 15 residues. CDR1 SGHTA and CDR2 FQGNSA come from the germline V gene. The V end was cut by 5 bases, the J end by 2 bases, with 14 bases between. The CDR3 protein is CASSRTRRYTDTQYF. The CDR3 coding sequence is TGTGCCAGCAGCCGGACAAGGAGGTACACAGATACGCAGTATTTT.

The chain carries TRBV25-1 and TRBJ2-7; perhaps TRBD1 as D (6 bases). The V and J ends lost 5 bases and 0 bases respectively, with 14 bases between them. This CDR3 comprises 15 residues. Germline CDR1 MGHDK, CDR2 SYGVNS. CDR3 sequence: CASSRRTGSSYEQYF. CDR3 in DNA: TGTGCCAGCAGTCGCCGAACAGGGAGCTCCTACGAGCAGTACTTC.

With respect to this clonotype: A much larger clone differs from this one at a single base, so this may be a read error. This chain links TRBV12-3 or TRBV12-4 with TRBJ2-1, with 10 nucleotides matching TRBD2. The CDR3 covers 14 residues. V was pared by 7 bases and J by 8 bases, with 8 bases of the junction left unmatched. This CDR3 is CASTLTSGYDEQFF. The CDR3, as DNA: TGTGCCAGCACCCTGACTAGCGGGTACGATGAGCAGTTCTTC.

Regarding this clonotype: Mismatch with germline at one junction end may stem from a read error. J is TRBJ1-5 and V is TRBV20-1, with D uncertain. The CDR3 runs 14 residues. The germline V gene encodes CDR1 DFQATT and CDR2 SNEGSKA (reference sequence). The CDR3: CGAERGLSNQPQHF. CDR3 nucleotides: TGCGGTGCCGAGCGCGGTCTTAGCAATCAGCCCCAGCATTTT.

This clonotype came up many times. V is TRBV7-2 and J is TRBJ2-7; 7 nucleotides align to TRBD1. The CDR3 extends over 15 amino acids. Germline-derived CDR1 and CDR2 are SGHTA and FQGNSA. V lost 5 bases, J lost 3 bases, and 10 bases stayed unmatched. CDR3 nucleotide sequence: TGTGCCAGCAGCCCAGACAGGGTTTCGGGCTACGAGCAGTACTTC. It codes for CASSPDRVSGYEQYF.

This clonotype was recorded many times. The chain has TRBV28 and TRBJ1-2; D unclear. The V gene lost 5 bases and the J gene lost 4 bases, with 5 bases spanning the gap. Germline V gene sequence: CDR1 MDHEN, CDR2 SYDVKM. CDR3 length: 11 amino acids. The CDR3 is CASSTAYGYTF. The CDR3 coding sequence is TGTGCCAGCAGTACGGCCTATGGCTACACCTTC.

This clonotype was observed many times. The chain couples TRBV20-1 to TRBJ2-1; 8 bases are shared with TRBD2. Germline CDR1 and CDR2: DFQATT and SNEGSKA (reference sequence). V lost 0 bases to trimming and J lost 9 bases; unmatched junction nucleotides: 13. The CDR3 spans 16 residues. The CDR3, as DNA: TGCAGTGCTAGAGAAACCCCGGGACTAGTCTTCAGTGAGCAGTTCTTC. Residues: CSARETPGLVFSEQFF.

The genes are TRBV24-1 and TRBJ2-3; TRBD2 agrees at 8 bases. This CDR3 has 17 amino acids. Germline CDR1 reads KGHDR; CDR2 reads SFDVKD. Trimming took 4 bases from V and 5 from J; bases not matched to a gene: 13. In DNA, the CDR3 is TGTGCCACCAGTGACCACGTCCAAGCGGGAGACGTAGATACGCAGTATTTT. Its protein is CATSDHVQAGDVDTQYF.

The rearrangement joins TRBV6-5 to TRBJ2-2; D could derive from TRBD1 or TRBD2 (5 bases each). The germline CDR1 and CDR2 sequences are MNHEY and SVGAGI. V lost 6 bases and J lost 6, with 20 bases in between. This CDR3 is built from 16 residues. CDR3 in amino acids: CASSLASVGAAGELFF. In DNA, the CDR3 is TGTGCCAGCAGCTTAGCGTCTGTTGGGGCAGCCGGGGAGCTGTTTTTT.

This clonotype was detected a few times. The chain has TRBV6-6 and TRBJ2-5; D is unclear. V was cut by 2 bases and J by 2 bases, with 12 bases left in between. The CDR3 totals 15 residues. Per germline, CDR1 MNHNY and CDR2 SVGAGI (reference sequence). CDR3: CASSYPYSLQETQYF. CDR3 nucleotide sequence: TGTGCCAGCAGTTACCCCTACAGTTTACAAGAGACCCAGTACTTC.

With regard to this clonotype: A much larger clone sits a single nucleotide away, making a read error possible. V and J are TRBV2 and TRBJ2-5; TRBD1 agrees at 7 bases. V lost 6 bases and J lost 2; bases outside the gene matches: 3. In germline, CDR1 is SNHLY, CDR2 FYNNEI. The CDR3 loop spans 13 amino acids. The CDR3 DNA follows: TGTGCCAGCAGCGGGACAGAACAAGAGACCCAGTACTTC. Translating gives CASSGTEQETQYF.

This clonotype was recorded a few times. This chain connects TRBV27 to TRBJ2-5, with 9 bases identical to TRBD1. Germline V gene lookup returns CDR1 MNHEY and CDR2 SMNVEV (reference sequence). The CDR3 has 15 amino acids. Trimming removed 6 bases from V and 2 bases from J; junction bases left unmatched: 7. CDR3 region: CASSLRDRVQETQYF. In DNA, the CDR3 is TGTGCCAGCAGCCTCCGGGACAGGGTACAAGAGACCCAGTACTTC.

This clonotype turned up a few times. CDR3 amino acids: CVTGRLNSPLHF. The CDR3 region has the DNA TGTGTGACAGGGCGCTTGAATTCACCCCTCCACTTT. The rearrangement uses TRBV28 and TRBJ1-6, with 7 bases lining up with TRBD1. This CDR3 is built from 12 residues. Germline values: CDR1 MDHEN, CDR2 SYDVKM.

This sequence joins TRBV25-1 and TRBJ1-2; TRBD1 agrees at 7 bases. The CDR3 totals 15 residues. Germline V gene sequence: CDR1 MGHDK, CDR2 SYGVNS. V lost 7 bases and J lost 5; bases outside the gene matches: 13. The CDR3 region has the DNA TGTGCCAGCACCGCTACCGGGACAGATTATTATGGCTACACCTTC. It codes for CASTATGTDYYGYTF.

This clonotype was seen only once. The chain joins TRBV7-9 to TRBJ2-7; tentatively, D is TRBD2 (7 bases). The CDR3 runs 14 residues. The ends were cut back, 5 bases at V and 6 bases at J, with 17 bases in the middle. CDR1 and CDR2 (germline): SEHNR, FQNEAQ (reference sequence). In DNA form, the CDR3 reads TGTGCCAGCAGCCTAGGGGGGGACCTGGGCGAGCAGTACTTC. Its protein is CASSLGGDLGEQYF.

This chain connects TRBV7-2 to TRBJ1-2, with D uncertain. The CDR3 is 14 amino acids. Between the trimmed V and J ends, which lost 2 bases and 3 bases, there was a span of 10 bases. Germline CDR1 and CDR2: SGHTA and FQGNSA. As DNA, the CDR3 is TGTGCCAGCAGCTTAAGCCCCTTCGACTATGGCTACACCTTC. Its protein product is CASSLSPFDYGYTF.

This chain uses TRBV27 with TRBJ2-7; perhaps TRBD2 as D (6 bases). The CDR3 sequence is 16 residues long. Germline CDR1 is MNHEY and CDR2 is SMNVEV (reference sequence). Trimming took 6 bases from V and 4 from J, leaving 22 bases between them. CDR3: CASSPLTETGLYEQYF. The CDR3 DNA sequence: TGTGCCAGCAGCCCCCTGACGGAAACGGGACTTTACGAGCAGTACTTC.

The chain joins TRBV7-9 to TRBJ2-1; D remains unclear. The ends were cut back, 3 bases at V and 6 bases at J, with 12 bases in the middle. The length of the CDR3 is 14 residues. Germline V gene data show CDR1 as SEHNR and CDR2 as FQNEAQ (reference sequence). The CDR3 DNA reads as TGTGCCAGCAGCTTCACCCCCCGTGGCAATGAGCAGTTCTTC. Translated: CASSFTPRGNEQFF.

The chain carries TRBV7-9 and TRBJ2-2; 7 bases fit TRBD1. Germline V CDR1 and CDR2: SEHNR, FQNEAQ (reference sequence). The trim removed 8 bases at V and 4 bases at J, leaving 13 bases unmatched. The CDR3 loop spans 16 amino acids. In nucleotides, the CDR3 is TGTGCCAGCGGACCCTCGACAGGGCGGAGCACCGGGGAGCTGTTTTTT. Residues: CASGPSTGRSTGELFF.

In this sample, this clonotype turned up a few times. This rearrangement joins TRBV7-6 to TRBJ2-3; 8 bases match TRBD2. The germline V gene encodes CDR1 SGHVS and CDR2 FNYEAQ. The CDR3 sequence is 19 residues long. Unmatched junction bases numbered 18, after V lost 5 bases and J lost 2 bases. The CDR3 loop reads CASSIKAREVPMYTDTQYF. For the CDR3, the DNA is TGTGCCAGCAGCATCAAGGCGCGGGAGGTTCCTATGTACACAGATACGCAGTATTTT.

In its sample, this clonotype was seen once. The chain couples TRBV27 to TRBJ2-1, with 11 bases fitting TRBD2. This CDR3 has 20 amino acids. Trimming took 1 base from V and 5 from J; bases not matched to a gene: 16. Germline assignment: CDR1 MNHEY and CDR2 SMNVEV (reference sequence). The CDR3 nucleotides are TGTGCCAGCAGTTTATACACCGGGACTAGCGGCAGAAACGTCCACAATGAGCAGTTCTTC. Its translation is CASSLYTGTSGRNVHNEQFF.